This TCR beta chain was retrieved from a study of cytomegalovirus exposure and HLA in healthy donors. Whole-study results and caveats: Specificity for CMV antigens was confirmed in vitro for a few of the CMV-associated chains. Later work showed greater clonal expansion in HLA-associated TCR beta chains than in equally common others. The dataset shows that most TCR sequences were rare, while some public TCRs occurred in many donors.

The primer mix had 60 Vbeta and 13 Jbeta primers. Produced via immunoSEQ multiplex PCR; TCRdb's table is partial and in-frame only. The sample shows roughly 130,000 clones, about 80% of them seen only once. CDR1 is KGHSH, CDR2 LQKENI, per germline. The CDR3 is 15 amino acids. With 2 bases removed from V and 10 bases from J, the gap between germline ends came to 20 bases. On this clone: Its antigen is not identified.

The J gene is TRBJ1-1, the V gene TRBV18, with D tentatively TRBD1 (5 bases). This sequence was found in a man aged 35 to 55 in good health and CMV-seronegative. The sample consisted of PBMCs. CDR3 region: CASSPFVAGVRVAFF. The CDR3 coding sequence is TGTGCCAGCTCACCATTTGTTGCGGGGGTGAGGGTAGCTTTCTTT.